What follows is one T cell receptor (beta chain) and its context. The data belong to a study of blood T cell repertoires in COVID-19. The overall study: The study drew acute and convalescent COVID-19 samples from the United States, Italy and Spain. In each case, the material was cDNA or gDNA derived from T cells, B-cell-depleted T cells, or PBMCs.

The trim removed 0 bases at V and 4 bases at J, leaving 6 bases unmatched. CDR3 length equals 16 residues. Germline V lookup: CDR1 LGHNA, CDR2 YNFKEQ. Measured with immunoSEQ multiplex PCR; TCRdb has only the in-frame clones, and not every one. The sample contains around 260,000 clones, around nine tenths of which appear only once. Enrollment of patients from Seattle took place during active infection, with longitudinal follow-up. Sequences were obtained from peripheral blood. The clonotype originates from a woman in her seventies with COVID-19, enrolled during active disease. This chain joins TRBV4-2 and TRBJ1-5; 7 nucleotides align to TRBD1. Here the CDR3 reads CASSQDIMTGNQPQHF. The CDR3 nucleotides are TGTGCCAGCAGCCAAGATATAATGACAGGGAATCAGCCCCAGCATTTT.